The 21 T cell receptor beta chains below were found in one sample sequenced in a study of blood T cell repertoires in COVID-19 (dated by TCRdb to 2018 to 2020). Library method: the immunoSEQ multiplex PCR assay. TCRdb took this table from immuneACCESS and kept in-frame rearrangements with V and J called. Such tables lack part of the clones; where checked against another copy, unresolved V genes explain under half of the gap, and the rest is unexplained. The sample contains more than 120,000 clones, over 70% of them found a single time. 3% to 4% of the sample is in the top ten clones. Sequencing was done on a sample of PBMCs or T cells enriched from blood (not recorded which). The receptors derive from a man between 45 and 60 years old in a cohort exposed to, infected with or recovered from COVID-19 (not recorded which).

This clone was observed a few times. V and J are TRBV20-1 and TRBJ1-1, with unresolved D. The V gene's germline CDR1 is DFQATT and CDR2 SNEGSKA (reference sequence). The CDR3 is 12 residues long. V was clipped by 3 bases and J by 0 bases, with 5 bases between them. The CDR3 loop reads CSASQMNTEAFF. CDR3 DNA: TGCAGTGCTAGTCAAATGAACACTGAAGCTTTCTTT.

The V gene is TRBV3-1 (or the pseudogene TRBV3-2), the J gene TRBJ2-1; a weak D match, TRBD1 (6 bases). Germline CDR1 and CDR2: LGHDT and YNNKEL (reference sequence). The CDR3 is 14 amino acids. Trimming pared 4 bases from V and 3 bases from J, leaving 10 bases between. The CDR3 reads CASSRDIYYNEQFF. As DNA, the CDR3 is TGTGCCAGCAGCCGGGACATCTACTACAATGAGCAGTTCTTC.

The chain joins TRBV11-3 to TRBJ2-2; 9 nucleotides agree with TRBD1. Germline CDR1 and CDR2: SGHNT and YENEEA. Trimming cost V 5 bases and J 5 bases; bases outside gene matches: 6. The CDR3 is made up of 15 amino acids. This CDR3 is CASSRGQGETGELFF. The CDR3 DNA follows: TGTGCCAGCAGCCGGGGACAGGGAGAAACCGGGGAGCTGTTTTTT.

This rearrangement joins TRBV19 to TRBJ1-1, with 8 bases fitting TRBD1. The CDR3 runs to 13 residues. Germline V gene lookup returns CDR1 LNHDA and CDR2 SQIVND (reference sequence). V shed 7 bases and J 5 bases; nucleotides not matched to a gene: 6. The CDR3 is CASTGDRTTEAFF. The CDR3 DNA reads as TGTGCCAGTACCGGGGACAGGACAACTGAAGCTTTCTTT.

The chain's CDR3 is CASSPRGLAGGSTDTQYF. CDR3 sequence (DNA): TGTGCCAGCTCACCACGGGGACTAGCGGGAGGCAGCACAGATACGCAGTATTTT. V and J are TRBV18 and TRBJ2-3; TRBD2 agrees at 15 bases. This CDR3 comprises 18 residues. Per the germline V gene, CDR1 is KGHSH and CDR2 is LQKENI. After removal of 1 base from V and 0 bases from J, the junction contained 2 bases not matched to a gene.

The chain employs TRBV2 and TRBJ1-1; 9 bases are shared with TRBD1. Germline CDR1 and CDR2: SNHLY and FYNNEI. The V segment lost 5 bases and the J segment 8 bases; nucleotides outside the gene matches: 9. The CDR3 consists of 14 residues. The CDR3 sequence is CASSYRGQVSEAFF. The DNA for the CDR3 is TGTGCCAGCAGTTACAGGGGGCAGGTTTCCGAAGCTTTCTTT.

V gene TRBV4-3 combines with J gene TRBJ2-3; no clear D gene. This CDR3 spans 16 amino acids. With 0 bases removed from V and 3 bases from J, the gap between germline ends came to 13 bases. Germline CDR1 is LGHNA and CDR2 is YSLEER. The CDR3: CASSQDREARTDTQYF. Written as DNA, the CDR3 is TGCGCCAGCAGCCAAGATCGAGAAGCGAGGACAGATACGCAGTATTTT.

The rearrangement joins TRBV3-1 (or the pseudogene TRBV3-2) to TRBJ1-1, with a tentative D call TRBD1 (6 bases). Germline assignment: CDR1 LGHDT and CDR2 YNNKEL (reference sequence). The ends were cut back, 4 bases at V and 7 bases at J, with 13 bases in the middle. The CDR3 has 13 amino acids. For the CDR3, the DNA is TGTGCCAGCAGCCTACAGGGTATCGTTGAAGCTTTCTTT. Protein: CASSLQGIVEAFF.

CDR3 protein: CSVEGRDRESNEKLFF. The CDR3 coding sequence is TGCAGCGTTGAAGGCCGGGACAGGGAGTCTAATGAAAAACTGTTTTTT. V gene TRBV29-1 combines with J gene TRBJ1-4; 9 bases match TRBD1. CDR1 is SQVTM and CDR2 is ANQGSEA in the germline V gene. V gave up 1 base and J gave up 3 bases; unmatched junction bases: 6. The CDR3 extends over 16 amino acids.

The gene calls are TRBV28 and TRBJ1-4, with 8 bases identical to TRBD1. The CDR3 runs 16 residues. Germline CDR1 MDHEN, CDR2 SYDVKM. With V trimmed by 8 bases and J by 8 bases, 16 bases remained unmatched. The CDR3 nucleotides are TGTGCCAGCCTAGGCTCTAAAGGACAGGGCGGAGAAAAACTGTTTTTT. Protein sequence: CASLGSKGQGGEKLFF.

The CDR3 here is CASRDNLGETQYF. The CDR3 bases are TGTGCCAGCAGGGACAACCTCGGGGAGACCCAGTACTTC. The chain couples TRBV2 to TRBJ2-5; maybe TRBD1 (5 bases). The V and J ends lost 6 bases and 5 bases respectively, with 13 bases between them. Per germline, CDR1 SNHLY and CDR2 FYNNEI. This CDR3 is 13 amino acids long.

CDR3 protein: CASSETGVGETQYF. The CDR3 DNA sequence: TGCGCCAGCAGTGAAACAGGGGTTGGAGAGACCCAGTACTTC. The J gene is TRBJ2-5, the V gene TRBV10-1, with 7 bases identical to TRBD1. The CDR3 extends over 14 amino acids. V was pared by 3 bases and J by 4 bases, with 5 bases of the junction left unmatched. The germline V gene encodes CDR1 WNHNN and CDR2 SYGVQD (reference sequence).

The CDR3 protein is CALTGGPYEQYF. In DNA, the CDR3 is TGTGCCTTGACAGGGGGTCCCTACGAGCAGTACTTC. The J gene is TRBJ2-7, the V gene TRBV30, with 9 bases matching TRBD1. Germline V lookup: CDR1 GTSNPN, CDR2 SVGIG (reference sequence). With 7 bases clipped from V and 2 bases from J, the junction kept 3 bases outside the gene matches. This CDR3 comprises 12 residues.

The CDR3 spells CATSGRGTSGDDEQFF. The CDR3 DNA reads as TGTGCCACCAGTGGTCGGGGGACTAGCGGGGACGATGAGCAGTTCTTC. The V and J genes are TRBV24-1 and TRBJ2-1, with 13 positions matching TRBD2. This CDR3 has 16 amino acids. The V gene end was trimmed by 5 bases and the J gene end by 8 bases; junction bases not matched to a gene: 8. Germline V gene data show CDR1 as KGHDR and CDR2 as SFDVKD.

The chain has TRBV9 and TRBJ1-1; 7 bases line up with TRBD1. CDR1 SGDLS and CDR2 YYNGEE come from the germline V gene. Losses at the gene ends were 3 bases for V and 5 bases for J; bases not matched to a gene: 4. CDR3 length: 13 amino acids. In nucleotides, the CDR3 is TGTGCCAGCAGCGACAGGGGTGGGACTGAAGCTTTCTTT. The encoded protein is CASSDRGGTEAFF. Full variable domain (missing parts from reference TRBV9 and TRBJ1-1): DSGVTQTPKHLITATGQRVTLRCSPRSGDLSVYWYQQSLDQGLQFLIQYYNGEERAKGNILERFSAQQFPDLHSELNLSSLELGDSALYFCASSDRGGTEAFFGQGTRLTVV.

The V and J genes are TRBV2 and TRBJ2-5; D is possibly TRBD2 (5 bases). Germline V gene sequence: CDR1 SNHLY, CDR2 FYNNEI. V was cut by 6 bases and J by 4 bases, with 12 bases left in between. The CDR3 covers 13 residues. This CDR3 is CASSGEGRETQYF. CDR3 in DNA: TGTGCCAGCAGCGGCGAGGGCCGAGAGACCCAGTACTTC.

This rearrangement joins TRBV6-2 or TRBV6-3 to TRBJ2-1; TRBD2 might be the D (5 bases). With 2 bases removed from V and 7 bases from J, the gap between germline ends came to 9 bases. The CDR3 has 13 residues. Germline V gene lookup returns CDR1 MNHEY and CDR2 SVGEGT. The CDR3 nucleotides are TGTGCCAGCAGTTACGTTACGGGGAATGAGCAGTTCTTC. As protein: CASSYVTGNEQFF.

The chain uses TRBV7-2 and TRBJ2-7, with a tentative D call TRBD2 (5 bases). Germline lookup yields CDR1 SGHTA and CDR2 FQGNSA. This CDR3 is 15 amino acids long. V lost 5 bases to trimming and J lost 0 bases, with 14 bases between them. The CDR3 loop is CASSLSALSSYEQYF. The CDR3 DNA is TGTGCCAGCAGCCTTAGCGCTTTAAGCTCCTACGAGCAGTACTTC. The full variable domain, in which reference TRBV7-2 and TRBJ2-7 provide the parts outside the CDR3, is GAGVSQSPSNKVTEKGKDVELRCDPISGHTALYWYRQSLGQGLEFLIYFQGNSAPDKSGLPSDRFSAERTGGSVSTLTIQRTQQEDSAVYLCASSLSALSSYEQYFGPGTRLTVT.

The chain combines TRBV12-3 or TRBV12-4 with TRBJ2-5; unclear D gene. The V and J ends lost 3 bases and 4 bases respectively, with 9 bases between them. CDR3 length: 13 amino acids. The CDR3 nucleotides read TGTGCCAGCAGTTTCACCCGAGGAGAGACCCAGTACTTC. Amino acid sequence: CASSFTRGETQYF.

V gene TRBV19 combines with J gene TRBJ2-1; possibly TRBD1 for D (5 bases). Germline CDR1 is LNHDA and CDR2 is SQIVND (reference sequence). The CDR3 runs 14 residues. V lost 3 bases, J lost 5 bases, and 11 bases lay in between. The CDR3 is CASSMGQSHNEQFF. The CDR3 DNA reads TGTGCCAGTAGTATGGGGCAGTCCCACAATGAGCAGTTCTTC.

CDR3 in amino acids: CASRTGLAYEQFF. CDR3 in DNA: TGTGCCAGCAGAACCGGACTAGCTTATGAGCAGTTCTTC. V usage is TRBV6-5 and J usage is TRBJ2-1; 8 bases map to TRBD2. Germline-derived CDR1 and CDR2 are MNHEY and SVGAGI. The CDR3 spans 13 residues. The V gene end was trimmed by 6 bases and the J gene end by 8 bases; junction bases not matched to a gene: 6.